These T cell receptor beta chains were read from a single sample in a study of cytomegalovirus exposure and HLA in healthy donors. Some clones are missing from TCRdb's copy, which holds only in-frame ones; the method was immunoSEQ multiplex PCR. The sample yields about 150,000 clones, approximately 93% seen once. The sample taken for sequencing was PBMCs. The origin of the receptors is a man between 18 and 29 years old in good health and CMV-seronegative. Both conserved end residues are part of each CDR3. A D gene is named only where the DNA matches it firmly. Only part of the rows carry a size: once, few, many, or a class if the clone is expanded.

d_call: TRBD2
v_call: TRBV10-2
clone_size: .
j_call: TRBJ2-4
cdr3_aa: CASSPTSGRDLAKNIQYF
cdr3_nt: TGCGCCAGCAGCCCAACTAGCGGGAGGGATCTTGCCAAAAACATTCAGTACTTC

d_call: TRBD1
v_call: TRBV27
clone_size: .
j_call: TRBJ1-1
cdr3_aa: CASSRTGGTEAFF
cdr3_nt: TGTGCCAGCAGTCGGACAGGGGGCACTGAAGCTTTCTTT

d_call: .
v_call: TRBV9
clone_size: .
j_call: TRBJ2-3
cdr3_aa: CASSVGPRGTDTQYF
cdr3_nt: TGTGCCAGCAGCGTAGGTCCGAGGGGCACAGATACGCAGTATTTT

d_call: .
v_call: TRBV27
clone_size: .
j_call: TRBJ2-7
cdr3_aa: CASSPSSGTLHYEQYF
cdr3_nt: TGTGCCAGCAGTCCCTCATCCGGGACACTACACTACGAGCAGTACTTC

d_call: .
v_call: TRBV25-1
clone_size: .
j_call: TRBJ2-3
cdr3_aa: CASSPLGGRGTDTQYF
cdr3_nt: TGTGCCAGCAGTCCACTAGGGGGGAGGGGCACAGATACGCAGTATTTT

d_call: .
v_call: TRBV10-2
clone_size: .
j_call: TRBJ1-3
cdr3_aa: CASSESGVAGNTIYF
cdr3_nt: TGCGCCAGCAGTGAGTCGGGAGTCGCTGGAAACACCATATATTTT

d_call: TRBD1
v_call: TRBV27
clone_size: .
j_call: TRBJ2-5
cdr3_aa: CASGTGGGETQYF
cdr3_nt: TGTGCCAGCGGGACAGGGGGGGGTGAGACCCAGTACTTC

d_call: .
v_call: TRBV29-1
clone_size: .
j_call: TRBJ2-5
cdr3_aa: CSTSSLRGGETQYF
cdr3_nt: TGCAGCACATCAAGTTTGCGGGGTGGAGAGACCCAGTACTTC

d_call: .
v_call: TRBV6-5
clone_size: .
j_call: TRBJ1-4
cdr3_aa: CASSRSGLNEKLFF
cdr3_nt: TGTGCCAGCAGCAGGAGCGGTCTTAATGAAAAACTGTTTTTT

d_call: .
v_call: TRBV5-1
clone_size: .
j_call: TRBJ1-3
cdr3_aa: CASSLTAGRSGNTIYF
cdr3_nt: TGCGCCAGCAGCTTGACGGCAGGGCGCTCTGGAAACACCATATATTTT

d_call: TRBD1
v_call: TRBV7-9
clone_size: .
j_call: TRBJ1-6
cdr3_aa: CASSTGGDRVGSPLHF
cdr3_nt: TGTGCCAGCAGCACCGGCGGGGACAGGGTGGGATCACCCCTCCACTTT

d_call: .
v_call: TRBV9
clone_size: .
j_call: TRBJ1-2
cdr3_aa: CASSVAGGEWGYTF
cdr3_nt: TGTGCCAGCAGCGTAGCTGGGGGCGAATGGGGCTACACCTTC

d_call: TRBD1
v_call: TRBV5-1
clone_size: .
j_call: TRBJ2-1
cdr3_aa: CASSLALGTGAYEQFF
cdr3_nt: TGCGCCAGCAGCTTGGCCTTGGGGACAGGGGCATATGAGCAGTTCTTC

d_call: .
v_call: TRBV18
clone_size: .
j_call: TRBJ2-7
cdr3_aa: CASSPGNPYEQYF
cdr3_nt: TGTGCCAGCTCACCCGGGAACCCCTACGAGCAGTACTTC

d_call: .
v_call: TRBV5-1
clone_size: .
j_call: TRBJ1-1
cdr3_aa: CASSLTGQNTEAFF
cdr3_nt: TGCGCCAGCAGCTTGACAGGGCAGAACACTGAAGCTTTCTTT

d_call: .
v_call: TRBV5-4
clone_size: .
j_call: TRBJ1-1
cdr3_aa: CASSFDSHSEAFF
cdr3_nt: TGTGCCAGCAGCTTTGACAGCCACTCCGAAGCTTTCTTT

d_call: .
v_call: TRBV7-9
clone_size: .
j_call: TRBJ2-5
cdr3_aa: CASSLGGGARETQYF
cdr3_nt: TGTGCCAGCAGCTTAGGAGGGGGGGCCCGAGAGACCCAGTACTTC

d_call: .
v_call: TRBV27
clone_size: .
j_call: TRBJ1-1
cdr3_aa: CASRLSQVVVTEAFF
cdr3_nt: TGTGCCAGCAGACTCAGTCAGGTTGTTGTGACTGAAGCTTTCTTT

d_call: .
v_call: TRBV5-1
clone_size: .
j_call: TRBJ1-4
cdr3_aa: CASSSSYFNNEKLFF
cdr3_nt: TGCGCCAGCAGCAGCTCCTACTTCAACAATGAAAAACTGTTTTTT

d_call: .
v_call: TRBV19
clone_size: .
j_call: TRBJ1-2
cdr3_aa: CASSPTGPANYGYTF
cdr3_nt: TGTGCCAGTAGTCCCACAGGACCTGCTAACTATGGCTACACCTTC

d_call: TRBD1
v_call: TRBV5-1
clone_size: .
j_call: TRBJ1-5
cdr3_aa: CASSPGQGAVSNQPQHF
cdr3_nt: TGCGCCAGCAGCCCCGGACAGGGGGCGGTGAGCAATCAGCCCCAGCATTTT

d_call: .
v_call: TRBV13
clone_size: .
j_call: TRBJ1-5
cdr3_aa: CASSRSGEGQPQHF
cdr3_nt: TGTGCCAGCAGCCGGTCCGGGGAGGGGCAGCCCCAGCATTTT

d_call: .
v_call: TRBV5-4
clone_size: .
j_call: TRBJ1-3
cdr3_aa: CASSLESGNTIYF
cdr3_nt: TGTGCCAGCAGCTTGGAGAGCGGAAACACCATATATTTT

d_call: TRBD1
v_call: TRBV11-1
clone_size: .
j_call: TRBJ2-5
cdr3_aa: CASRLGRDRGETQYF
cdr3_nt: TGTGCCAGCAGGCTGGGCCGGGACAGGGGGGAGACCCAGTACTTC

d_call: TRBD2
v_call: TRBV6-5
clone_size: .
j_call: TRBJ2-3
cdr3_aa: CASSYLRGRGTDTQYF
cdr3_nt: TGTGCCAGCAGTTACCTACGGGGGAGGGGAACAGATACGCAGTATTTT

d_call: .
v_call: TRBV6-5
clone_size: .
j_call: TRBJ2-1
cdr3_aa: CASSLGLLNEQFF
cdr3_nt: TGTGCCAGCAGTCTGGGCCTACTCAATGAGCAGTTCTTC

d_call: .
v_call: TRBV5-6
clone_size: .
j_call: TRBJ2-7
cdr3_aa: CASRPTLGTPGHYEQYF
cdr3_nt: TGTGCCAGCAGGCCAACCCTAGGGACACCCGGACACTACGAGCAGTACTTC

d_call: TRBD1
v_call: TRBV5-1
clone_size: .
j_call: TRBJ1-4
cdr3_aa: CASSLGQGQEKLFF
cdr3_nt: TGCGCCAGCAGCTTGGGACAGGGGCAGGAAAAACTGTTTTTT

d_call: TRBD2
v_call: TRBV9
clone_size: .
j_call: TRBJ2-3
cdr3_aa: CASSVATAGGRDTQYF
cdr3_nt: TGTGCCAGCAGCGTAGCTACTGCGGGGGGGCGGGATACGCAGTATTTT

d_call: TRBD1
v_call: TRBV7-3
clone_size: .
j_call: TRBJ2-2
cdr3_aa: CASSLDPGQRELFF
cdr3_nt: TGTGCCAGCAGCTTAGATCCGGGACAGAGGGAGCTGTTTTTT

d_call: .
v_call: TRBV28
clone_size: few
j_call: TRBJ1-1
cdr3_aa: CASLAINTEAFF
cdr3_nt: TGTGCCAGCTTGGCCATTAACACTGAAGCTTTCTTT

d_call: .
v_call: TRBV6-6
clone_size: .
j_call: TRBJ1-5
cdr3_aa: CASSTDADSYTAPQHF
cdr3_nt: TGTGCCAGCAGCACAGACGCGGACAGTTATACGGCGCCCCAGCATTTT

d_call: TRBD1
v_call: TRBV5-4
clone_size: few
j_call: TRBJ1-2
cdr3_aa: CASSNQNRGQGYTF
cdr3_nt: TGTGCCAGCAGCAACCAAAACAGGGGGCAGGGCTACACCTTC

d_call: .
v_call: TRBV5-4
clone_size: .
j_call: TRBJ2-3
cdr3_aa: CASSLEADRTDTQYF
cdr3_nt: TGTGCCAGCAGCTTAGAGGCGGATAGAACAGATACGCAGTATTTT

d_call: TRBD2
v_call: TRBV2
clone_size: .
j_call: TRBJ2-3
cdr3_aa: CASRTTLLAGSTDTQYF
cdr3_nt: TGTGCCAGCAGGACTACTTTACTAGCGGGGAGCACAGATACGCAGTATTTT

d_call: .
v_call: TRBV27
clone_size: .
j_call: TRBJ1-2
cdr3_aa: CASSITTADSGYTF
cdr3_nt: TGTGCCAGCAGTATAACGACAGCTGACTCCGGCTACACCTTC

d_call: .
v_call: TRBV5-6
clone_size: .
j_call: TRBJ1-1
cdr3_aa: CASSLRQNPEAFF
cdr3_nt: TGTGCCAGCAGCTTGCGACAGAACCCTGAAGCTTTCTTT

d_call: TRBD1
v_call: TRBV11-2
clone_size: once
j_call: TRBJ1-1
cdr3_aa: CASSSQGARTEAFF
cdr3_nt: TGTGCCAGCAGTTCTCAGGGGGCGCGCACTGAAGCTTTCTTT

d_call: .
v_call: TRBV28
clone_size: .
j_call: TRBJ1-5
cdr3_aa: CASTDLRSIIF
cdr3_nt: TGTGCCAGCACCGACCTCAGGTCAATAATTTTT